The TCR beta chain described here comes from a study of CD8+CD57+ T cells in acquired aplastic anemia. The wider study: Sorted CD4+ and CD8+ cells gave a mean 3.2 ug DNA, range roughly 0.19 to 27.4 ug.

The sequenced patients had an expansion of CD8+CD57+ cells seen by flow cytometry. Sampling of blood occurred while the patients had still received no therapy. CDR3 and TCR beta VDJ profiling relied on genomic DNA as the template. TCRdb redid the calling of the reads with MiXCR, one entry per CDR3 protein. The table has some 150,000 distinct CDR3 sequences, roughly 48% seen once; the top ten hold 0.85% to 1.2%. Germline V lookup: CDR1 SGHVS, CDR2 FNYEAQ. Trimming removed 1 base from V and 5 bases from J, with 9 bases in between. CDR3 length equals 13 residues. The chain joins TRBV7-6 to TRBJ2-7; tentatively, D is TRBD2 (6 bases). The clonotype comes from a human donor with aplastic anemia. The sample taken for sequencing was sorted CD4+, CD8+, or CD8+CD57+ T cells (not recorded which) from PBMCs. CDR3: CASSLVGGNEQYF. The DNA of the CDR3 is TGTGCCAGCAGCTTAGTTGGGGGGAACGAGCAGTACTTC.